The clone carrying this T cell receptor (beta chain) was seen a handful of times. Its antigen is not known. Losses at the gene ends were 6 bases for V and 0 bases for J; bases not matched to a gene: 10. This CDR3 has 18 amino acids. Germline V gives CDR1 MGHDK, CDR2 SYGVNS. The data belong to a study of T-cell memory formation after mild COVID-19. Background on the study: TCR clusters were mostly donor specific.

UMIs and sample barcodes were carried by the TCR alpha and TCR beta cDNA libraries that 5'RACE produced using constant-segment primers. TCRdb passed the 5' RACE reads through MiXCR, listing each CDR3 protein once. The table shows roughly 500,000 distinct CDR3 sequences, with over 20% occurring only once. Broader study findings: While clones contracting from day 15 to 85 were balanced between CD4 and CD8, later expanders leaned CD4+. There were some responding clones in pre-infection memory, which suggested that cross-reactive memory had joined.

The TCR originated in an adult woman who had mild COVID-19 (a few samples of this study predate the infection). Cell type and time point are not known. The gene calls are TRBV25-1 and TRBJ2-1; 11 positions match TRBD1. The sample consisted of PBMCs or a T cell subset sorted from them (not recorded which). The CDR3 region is CASSAGTGGKSSYNEQFF. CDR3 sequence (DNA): TGTGCCAGCAGCGCAGGGACAGGGGGAAAGAGCTCCTACAATGAGCAGTTCTTC.